These 6 T cell receptor beta chains came from one sample sequenced in a study of cytomegalovirus exposure and HLA in healthy donors (dated by TCRdb to about 2017). The method behind the library was the immunoSEQ multiplex PCR assay. For the multiplex PCR, a mixture combining 60 forward primers for TCR Vbeta segments and 13 reverse primers for TCR Jbeta segments was used. This is the immuneACCESS table as TCRdb keeps it, with only in-frame sequences that have V and J called. A part of the clones is gone; compared with another copy, unresolved V genes explain less than half, and the rest is unexplained. The table for this sample lists about 98,000 clones; around 80% of them were counted only once. 9.5% to 13% of the sample lies in the top ten. Sequencing used PBMCs. Receptors originate from a man between 18 and 35 years old in good health and CMV-seropositive.

The V gene is TRBV9, the J gene TRBJ2-3; 12 nucleotides line up with TRBD2. Losses at the gene ends were 4 bases for V and 2 bases for J; bases not matched to a gene: 5. This CDR3 is 16 amino acids long. Germline V gives CDR1 SGDLS, CDR2 YYNGEE. The CDR3 DNA reads as TGTGCCAGCAGCATAACTAGCGGGGGGTTCACAGATACGCAGTATTTT. As protein: CASSITSGGFTDTQYF.

This chain joins TRBV7-9 and TRBJ2-7, with TRBD2 matching 8 bases. This CDR3 has 14 amino acids. Germline-derived CDR1 and CDR2 are SEHNR and FQNEAQ (reference sequence). J lost 5 bases, V lost 5 bases, and 8 bases had no gene match. Here the CDR3 reads CASSPGGGRHEQYF. The CDR3 coding sequence is TGTGCCAGCAGCCCCGGCGGGGGGAGGCACGAGCAGTACTTC. Complete variable domain (other parts from reference TRBV7-9 and TRBJ2-7): DTGVSQNPRHKITKRGQNVTFRCDPISEHNRLYWYRQTLGQGPEFLTYFQNEAQLEKSRLLSDRFSAERPKGSFSTLEIQRTEQGDSAMYLCASSPGGGRHEQYFGPGTRLTVT.

The chain employs TRBV27 and TRBJ1-5, with 9 bases identical to TRBD1. The junction had 7 bases not matched to a gene; V was cut back by 6 bases and J by 7 bases. The germline gives CDR1 MNHEY, CDR2 SMNVEV (reference sequence). CDR3 length: 14 amino acids. This chain's CDR3 is CASSEGTGRQPQHF. The CDR3 DNA is TGTGCCAGCAGCGAAGGGACAGGGCGACAGCCCCAGCATTTT.

The chain combines TRBV6-1 with TRBJ2-7, with TRBD1 matching over 8 bases. Unmatched junction bases numbered 9, after V lost 3 bases and J lost 2 bases. This CDR3 is built from 16 residues. Germline V gene sequence: CDR1 MNHNS, CDR2 SASEGT. The DNA of the CDR3 is TGTGCCAGCAGTGATTTCCGGACAGGGATAACCTACGAGCAGTACTTC. Its protein product is CASSDFRTGITYEQYF.

This clone was seen a few times. The V call is TRBV5-6, the J call TRBJ1-1; D is undetermined. The germline V gene has CDR1 SGHDT and CDR2 YYEEEE. V was pared by 0 bases and J by 5 bases, with 14 bases between. CDR3 size: 15 residues. The CDR3 nucleotides read TGTGCCAGCAGCTTGGGGCGGATGTTCTTTACTGAAGCTTTCTTT. It is translated as CASSLGRMFFTEAFF.

The gene calls are TRBV5-1 and TRBJ2-2, with TRBD1 matching over 9 bases. This CDR3 comprises 21 residues. The J segment lost 6 bases and the V segment lost 1 base, leaving 22 bases of the junction unmatched. Per germline, CDR1 SGHRS and CDR2 YFSETQ. The CDR3 nucleotides are TGCGCCAGCAGCTTGAGGGTCGGGACAGGGAATTTGGGAGCAGGAGCCGGGGAGCTGTTTTTT. Protein product: CASSLRVGTGNLGAGAGELFF.